Reported below is one T cell receptor (beta chain). This sample was taken from a study of blood T cell repertoires in COVID-19. J gave up 8 bases and V 6 bases, and 7 bases lay outside the gene matches. This CDR3 has 13 amino acids. Germline V gene sequence: CDR1 MNHEY, CDR2 SVGAGI. TCRdb's copy holds only in-frame clones and misses some; the assay was immunoSEQ multiplex PCR. The table has 150,000 to 200,000 clones, roughly four fifths seen once. The sample comprised peripheral blood. The chain is built from TRBV6-5 and TRBJ1-2; 9 nucleotides line up with TRBD1. The source of this sequence is a woman of 80 years or more with acute or convalescent COVID-19. CDR3 DNA sequence: TGTGCCAGCAGCCCGAGGGACAGGGAGGGCTACACCTTC. Its translation: CASSPRDREGYTF.